What follows is one TCR beta chain and its context. The data belong to a study of human T cells and chemical hapten exposure. V lost 4 bases and J lost 5, with 15 bases in between. CDR1 and CDR2 from the germline V gene are SGDLS and YYNGEE. The CDR3 is 14 residues long. What the library attached to individual cDNA molecules were unique molecular identifiers. TCRdb reanalysed the RACE reads using MiXCR and keeps one entry per CDR3 protein. The table has about 84,000 distinct CDR3 sequences, approximately 11% seen once. Time point: patch test 3, about 24 weeks after DPC sensitization. The treatment was: therapeutic diphenylcyclopropenone sensitization with weekly scalp DPC. The starting material, unfractionated whole blood, was used for total RNA extraction.

Source: whole blood, taken in connection with sensitization to the hapten diphenylcyclopropenone (DPC). The sequence derives from a woman in her forties or fifties with alopecia areata. Some clones in this sample may be carry-over from other donors' samples. V and J are TRBV9 and TRBJ2-5, with D perhaps being TRBD1 or TRBD2 (5 bases each). The CDR3 region has the DNA TGTGCCAGCAGCCCACCGGGACGAGGCGAGACCCAGTACTTC. Translating it yields CASSPPGRGETQYF.